This T cell receptor (beta chain) comes out of a study of Graves' ophthalmopathy and Graves' hyperthyroidism. Investigators amplified TCR beta CDR3 regions from RNA transcripts. Second-round multiplex PCR came after first-round RT-PCR with HTBI primers. TCRdb re-called the multiplex PCR reads with MiXCR, one entry per CDR3 protein. The sample consists of approximately 160,000 distinct CDR3 sequences, 30% to 45% of them appearing once. Germline V gene sequence: CDR1 MDHEN, CDR2 SYDVKM. Trimming shortened V by 7 bases and J by 3 bases, and 7 bases separated the two germline ends. The length of the CDR3 is 12 residues.

The TCR was taken from a young man with Graves' ophthalmopathy. The genes are TRBV28 and TRBJ1-5; D is uncertain. The sequenced sample was peripheral blood. The CDR3, as DNA: TGTGCCAGCACAGTTAACAATCAGCCCCAGCATTTT. This sequence encodes CASTVNNQPQHF. Complete variable domain (other parts from reference TRBV28 and TRBJ1-5): DVKVTQSSRYLVKRTGEKVFLECVQDMDHENMFWYRQDPGLGLRLIYFSYDVKMKEKGDIPEGYSVSREKKERFSLILESASTNQTSMYLCASTVNNQPQHFGDGTRLSIL.